This TCR beta chain was identified during a study of CD8 T cells in ankylosing spondylitis (dated by TCRdb to 2017 to 2019). About the full investigation: T cell receptor beta repertoires were profiled in healthy donors and ankylosing spondylitis patients so that disease-linked TCR variants could be found. Samples of peripheral blood were taken, and for ankylosing spondylitis patients, synovial fluid was collected as well. The full study cohort comprised 20 to 30 ankylosing spondylitis patients and 85 to 120 healthy donors.

Summary of the overall study and its limitations: According to the report, matched synovial fluid samples from ankylosing spondylitis patients were significantly enriched for the disease-linked clones. Blood from ankylosing spondylitis patients appeared to be characterized by a TCR beta motif composed of about eight highly homologous amino acid variants. Some of the motif variants had been reported before in the synovial fluid and blood of reactive arthritis patients, a finding that suggests common disease-initiation mechanisms. A CD8+ phenotype was shown by the disease-linked clones, which were found at relatively low frequencies in peripheral blood.

Data came from an Illumina HiSeq 2500. Quantitative 5'-RACE with molecular barcodes was the method used to prepare the TCR beta libraries. Per the original workflow: A new computational method, built on a probabilistic model of VDJ rearrangement, was used to identify disease-linked TCR variants. TCRdb applied fastp at Q25 and MiXCR to the public reads, then kept only in-frame beta chains. Each CDR3 protein gets just one entry, which takes the most common genes and DNA from the rows behind it. The V and J calls here are based on TCRdb, not the publication. A total of approximately 260,000 distinct CDR3 sequences appear in this sample, 8% to 9.5% of them only once. Nearly 7% of the sample belongs to the ten largest clones. The sample holds a few counts of this clonotype. Its binding antigen is unknown. Per-base quality was not reported, and no clone a single base away is much larger than it. This TCR came from a male donor with ankylosing spondylitis or in good health (not recorded which). The sample taken for sequencing was blood, either unsorted or a sorted T cell fraction (not recorded which).

CDR3 region: CASSYPRGGGTDTQYF. The DNA sequence is TGTGCCAGCAGTTACCCGAGGGGGGGAGGCACAGATACGCAGTATTTT. In this chain, TRBV12-3 or TRBV12-4 is recombined with TRBJ2-3; TRBD2 is a possible D gene, resting on 7 matching bases. Including cysteine and phenylalanine, the CDR3 has 16 amino acids. Only the CDR3 DNA stays, 48 bases, in frame from base 1. The trim is 4 bases for V and 1 base for J, with a gap of 15 bases between the germline ends.